The 9 T cell receptor beta chains below come from one sample, sequenced in a study of siplizumab effects on memory and regulatory T cells. The method was immunoSEQ multiplex PCR; TCRdb's version includes in-frame clones alone and lacks a portion of them. The table has around 94,000 clones, 80% to 95% seen once; the top ten hold roughly 1.1%. Sequenced sample: CD4+ T cells sorted from blood. The receptors here all came from a human donor in good health.

The chain is built from TRBV18 and TRBJ2-3, with D possibly being TRBD1 (5 bases). This CDR3 comprises 14 residues. Trimming left V 3 bases short and J 5 bases short, with 12 bases between. From germline, CDR1 is KGHSH and CDR2 LQKENI. The CDR3 nucleotides read TGTGCCAGCTCACCTAGGGGAACAGTAGATACGCAGTATTTT. Residues: CASSPRGTVDTQYF.

This chain uses TRBV6-5 with TRBJ1-4; D is uncertain. Germline V lookup: CDR1 MNHEY, CDR2 SVGAGI. The germline V and J ends were trimmed by 3 bases and 8 bases, with 4 bases remaining between them. CDR3 size: 11 residues. The CDR3 nucleotides read TGTGCCAGCAGTTATAAGGAAAAACTGTTTTTT. Protein sequence: CASSYKEKLFF.

This chain connects TRBV30 to TRBJ1-1, with a weak D call TRBD1 (5 bases). This CDR3 has 13 amino acids. V gave up 0 bases and J gave up 6 bases, with 11 bases separating them. Per germline, CDR1 GTSNPN and CDR2 SVGIG (reference sequence). CDR3 loop: CAWSVIREAEAFF. DNA for the CDR3: TGTGCCTGGAGTGTTATCAGGGAGGCTGAAGCTTTCTTT.

The chain recombines TRBV5-5 with TRBJ2-3, with 9 bases fitting TRBD2. This CDR3 has 16 residues. The trim removed 0 bases at V and 3 bases at J, leaving 5 bases unmatched. CDR1 is SGHKS, CDR2 YYEKEE, per germline (reference sequence). CDR3 bases: TGTGCCAGCAGCTTGGCTAGCGGGATGGGGACAGATACGCAGTATTTT. Its translation is CASSLASGMGTDTQYF.

The V gene is TRBV27, the J gene TRBJ1-2; D may be TRBD1 (6 bases). Trimming cost V 7 bases and J 0 bases, with 15 bases left between them. The CDR3 totals 15 residues. CDR1 and CDR2 from the germline V gene are MNHEY and SMNVEV (reference sequence). For the CDR3, the DNA is TGTGCCAGCAAAGTGGACAGTGGAGCTAACTATGGCTACACCTTC. Its protein product is CASKVDSGANYGYTF.

The gene calls are TRBV11-2 and TRBJ2-1, with D possibly TRBD2 on 6 matching bases. Germline lookup yields CDR1 SGHAT and CDR2 FQNNGV. Trimming stripped 4 bases from V and 7 bases from J, with 20 bases between. The CDR3 runs to 16 residues. The DNA for the CDR3 is TGTGCCAGCAGCTCCCGAACCGGAGGCGGGAAGAATGAGCAGTTCTTC. Amino acids: CASSSRTGGGKNEQFF.

This chain links TRBV5-1 with TRBJ2-3, with TRBD1 as a possible D gene (6 bases). The CDR3 is 15 residues long. The V and J ends lost 7 bases and 2 bases respectively, with 17 bases between them. Germline CDR1 SGHRS, CDR2 YFSETQ. The CDR3 DNA follows: TGCGCCAGCCATCCAGGGGCTATCTACACAGATACGCAGTATTTT. It translates to CASHPGAIYTDTQYF.

The rearrangement joins TRBV5-1 to TRBJ2-1; tentative D call: TRBD2 (7 bases). The CDR3 runs 16 residues. The germline V gene has CDR1 SGHRS and CDR2 YFSETQ. Trimming cost V 4 bases and J 8 bases, with 22 bases left between them. CDR3 loop: CASSRVGGGSFDEQFF. The DNA for the CDR3 is TGCGCCAGCAGCCGGGTTGGGGGCGGGAGTTTCGATGAGCAGTTCTTC.

CDR3 in amino acids: CASSELRNIQYF. The CDR3 nucleotides are TGTGCCAGCAGTGAACTCCGGAACATTCAGTACTTC. The chain carries TRBV2 and TRBJ2-4, with D hard to call. This CDR3 has 12 residues. The germline V gene has CDR1 SNHLY and CDR2 FYNNEI. V gave up 2 bases and J gave up 7 bases, with 6 bases separating them.